The rows below give T cell receptor beta chains drawn from one sample of a study of PD-1 blockade in classical Hodgkin lymphoma. Generated by immunoSEQ multiplex PCR, the TCRdb table keeps only in-frame clones and is missing some. The sample holds approximately 100,000 clones, around 88% seen once. The input for sequencing was peripheral blood mononuclear cells (PBMCs), taken before the second cycle of nivolumab. Source of these receptors: a human donor with classical Hodgkin lymphoma. Each CDR3 is given with its conserved first and last residue. Fields, in order: D gene, J gene, clone size, V gene, CDR3 protein, CDR3 DNA. D genes are given only for firm matches. Where a row states a size, it is once, few, many or the class of an expanded clone; other rows omit it.

>TRBD2|TRBJ2-1|NA|TRBV19
CASSALRGGSGGPYNEQFF
TGTGCCAGTAGTGCTCTCCGAGGTGGTAGCGGGGGGCCCTACAATGAGCAGTTCTTC
>NA|TRBJ1-2|NA|TRBV19
CASNDQWGSGYTF
TGTGCCAGTAATGACCAGTGGGGCTCTGGCTACACCTTC
>NA|TRBJ1-3|NA|TRBV27
CATRERGGGGNTIYF
TGTGCCACCCGGGAGAGGGGTGGGGGTGGAAACACCATATATTTT
>TRBD1|TRBJ1-5|NA|TRBV30
CAWSVKGQGQQPQHF
TGTGCCTGGAGTGTAAAGGGACAGGGACAGCAGCCCCAGCATTTT
>TRBD1|TRBJ2-7|NA|TRBV19
CASSIGQGHEQYF
TGTGCCAGTAGTATCGGACAGGGCCACGAGCAGTACTTC
>NA|TRBJ1-1|NA|TRBV5-6
CASSLAADSWNTEAFF
TGTGCCAGCAGCTTGGCCGCCGATAGTTGGAACACTGAAGCTTTCTTT
>NA|TRBJ2-1|few|TRBV27
CASSLWSPDEQFF
TGTGCCAGCAGTTTATGGTCTCCGGATGAGCAGTTCTTC
>NA|TRBJ1-2|NA|TRBV5-6
CASSRTGANYGYTF
TGTGCCAGCAGCCGAACGGGAGCTAACTATGGCTACACCTTC
>NA|TRBJ1-1|NA|TRBV14
CASSQQSVKNTEAFF
TGTGCCAGCAGCCAACAAAGCGTGAAGAACACTGAAGCTTTCTTT
>TRBD1|TRBJ2-2|NA|TRBV7-9
CASRQGAGELFF
TGTGCCAGCCGACAGGGCGCCGGGGAGCTGTTTTTT
>NA|TRBJ2-3|NA|TRBV6-5
CASSFGASTDTQYF
TGTGCCAGTTCTTTCGGGGCTAGCACAGATACGCAGTATTTT
>TRBD1|TRBJ2-6|NA|TRBV5-4
CASSPGQGSPSGANVLTF
TGTGCCAGCAGCCCGGGACAGGGCAGCCCGTCTGGGGCCAACGTCCTGACTTTC
>NA|TRBJ2-7|NA|TRBV30
CAWSRDTPYEQYF
TGTGCCTGGAGCCGGGACACTCCCTACGAGCAGTACTTC
>NA|TRBJ2-3|NA|TRBV20-1
CSAEALDTQYF
TGCAGTGCTGAGGCACTGGATACGCAGTATTTT
>TRBD1|TRBJ1-2|NA|TRBV4-1
CASSQESGGGYYGYTF
TGCGCCAGCAGCCAAGAATCAGGGGGCGGTTACTATGGCTACACCTTC
>NA|TRBJ2-7|once|TRBV21-1
CASSKDRTPSYEQYF
TGTGCCAGCAGCAAAGACAGGACCCCGTCCTACGAGCAGTACTTC
>NA|TRBJ2-6|NA|TRBV7-9
CASSDKHSGTSGANVLTF
TGTGCCAGCAGCGACAAGCACAGCGGAACCTCTGGGGCCAACGTCCTGACTTTC
>NA|TRBJ2-1|NA|TRBV7-3
CASSLDGRETYNEQFF
TGTGCCAGCAGCTTAGACGGCAGGGAGACCTACAATGAGCAGTTCTTC
>NA|TRBJ2-1|NA|TRBV5-8
CASSGVAGVVYNEQFF
TGTGCCAGCAGCGGTGTGGCTGGGGTGGTCTACAATGAGCAGTTCTTC
>TRBD1|TRBJ2-1|NA|TRBV6-1
CASKRHGTEDNEQFF
TGTGCCAGCAAGAGGCACGGGACAGAAGACAATGAGCAGTTCTTC
>NA|TRBJ2-2|NA|TRBV7-9
CASSTLTGLAGELFF
TGTGCCAGCAGCACCTTGACAGGACTGGCCGGGGAGCTGTTTTTT
>TRBD2|TRBJ2-1|NA|TRBV10-3
CAMSPGLANEQFF
TGTGCCATGTCCCCGGGACTAGCGAATGAGCAGTTCTTC
>NA|TRBJ1-1|NA|TRBV5-1
CASSLEGSAEAFF
TGCGCCAGCAGCTTGGAAGGGTCTGCTGAAGCTTTCTTT
>NA|TRBJ2-3|NA|TRBV7-7
CASSPNVASSTDTQYF
TGTGCCAGCAGCCCCAATGTGGCGTCTAGCACAGATACGCAGTATTTT
>TRBD1|TRBJ2-7|NA|TRBV28
CASRKPGQGRYEQYF
TGTGCCAGCAGAAAACCGGGACAGGGGAGGTACGAGCAGTACTTC
>NA|TRBJ2-7|NA|TRBV5-1
CASSLVLSSYEQYF
TGCGCCAGCAGCTTGGTTCTTAGCTCCTACGAGCAGTACTTC
>NA|TRBJ2-2|once|TRBV7-2
CASSLAGGTGELFF
TGTGCCAGCAGCTTAGCGGGAGGCACCGGGGAGCTGTTTTTT
>NA|TRBJ1-2|NA|TRBV11-2
CASSLSAATNYGYTF
TGTGCCAGCAGCTTGAGCGCAGCTACTAACTATGGCTACACCTTC
>TRBD2|TRBJ2-1|NA|TRBV25-1
CASSDGGLADNEQFF
TGTGCCAGCAGTGATGGTGGGCTAGCGGACAATGAGCAGTTCTTC
>NA|TRBJ2-7|NA|TRBV27
CASSFGQGFEQYF
TGTGCCAGCAGTTTCGGGCAGGGTTTCGAGCAGTACTTC
>NA|TRBJ2-7|NA|TRBV30
CAWNRPVTRTYEQYF
TGTGCCTGGAACCGTCCTGTTACCAGGACTTATGAGCAGTACTTC
>NA|TRBJ2-7|NA|TRBV9
CASSLTWGNEQYF
TGTGCCAGCAGCCTTACGTGGGGTAACGAGCAGTACTTC
>NA|TRBJ2-3|NA|TRBV28
CASRRSGADTQYF
TGTGCCAGCAGAAGGAGTGGGGCAGATACGCAGTATTTT
>NA|TRBJ2-3|NA|TRBV6-5
CATRTATGVDTQYF
TGTGCCACTCGGACGGCCACGGGGGTGGATACGCAGTATTTT
>NA|TRBJ2-2|NA|TRBV5-3
CARSCPGQNTGELFF
TGTGCCAGAAGCTGCCCGGGACAGAACACCGGGGAGCTGTTTTTT
>NA|TRBJ1-4|NA|TRBV4-1
CASSQGLGQLNEKLFF
TGCGCCAGCAGCCAAGGTTTAGGCCAGCTTAATGAAAAACTGTTTTTT
>TRBD2|TRBJ2-7|NA|TRBV5-6
CASSLTGGGLGVNEQYF
TGTGCCAGCAGCCTTACGGGGGGAGGCCTGGGTGTTAACGAGCAGTACTTC
>NA|TRBJ2-7|NA|TRBV2
CASRGDSEPSYEQYF
TGTGCCAGCAGGGGGGACTCCGAACCCTCCTACGAGCAGTACTTC
>TRBD1|TRBJ2-5|few|TRBV7-3
CASSLGQGSGAGETQYF
TGTGCCAGCAGCTTGGGACAGGGGTCAGGAGCAGGGGAGACCCAGTACTTC
>TRBD2|TRBJ2-1|NA|TRBV29-1
CSVETSGGNNEQFF
TGCAGCGTGGAGACTAGCGGGGGAAACAATGAGCAGTTCTTC
>NA|TRBJ2-1|NA|TRBV5-1
CASSLAVDNEQFF
TGCGCCAGCAGCTTGGCTGTAGACAATGAGCAGTTCTTC
>NA|TRBJ2-7|NA|TRBV21-1
CASSSKEETPSSYEQYF
TGTGCCAGCAGCTCAAAAGAAGAGACACCAAGCTCCTACGAGCAGTACTTC
>NA|TRBJ1-1|NA|TRBV29-1
CSVEEGGGTEAFF
TGCAGCGTTGAAGAAGGGGGAGGGACTGAAGCTTTCTTT
>TRBD1|TRBJ2-7|NA|TRBV30
CAWSDGQGDEQYF
TGTGCCTGGAGTGACGGACAGGGCGACGAGCAGTACTTC
>TRBD1|TRBJ2-7|NA|TRBV19
CASSYGTAYEQYF
TGTGCCAGTAGTTACGGGACAGCCTACGAGCAGTACTTC
>NA|TRBJ2-2|NA|TRBV7-9
CASSWEGWGDTGELFF
TGTGCCAGCAGCTGGGAAGGGTGGGGTGACACCGGGGAGCTGTTTTTT
>TRBD1|TRBJ1-2|NA|TRBV9
CASRKPGTGGGYTF
TGTGCCAGCAGGAAACCCGGGACAGGGGGCGGCTACACCTTC
>NA|TRBJ1-5|NA|TRBV7-8
CASSLDDYSDQPQHF
TGTGCCAGCAGCTTGGATGATTATAGCGATCAGCCCCAGCATTTT
>NA|TRBJ1-1|NA|TRBV6-1
CASSELSGFGTEAFF
TGTGCCAGCAGTGAATTGTCAGGATTTGGCACTGAAGCTTTCTTT
>NA|TRBJ2-4|NA|TRBV7-7
CASSLDIKGIQYF
TGTGCCAGCAGCTTAGACATCAAGGGCATTCAGTACTTC
>NA|TRBJ1-1|NA|TRBV6-5
CASSIHRGRTEAFF
TGTGCCAGCAGTATTCATCGGGGACGCACTGAAGCTTTCTTT
>NA|TRBJ2-7|once|TRBV7-9
CASGVGHSYEQYF
TGTGCCAGCGGGGTGGGCCACTCCTACGAGCAGTACTTC
>NA|TRBJ1-2|NA|TRBV29-1
CSVESGRGVGYGYTF
TGCAGCGTTGAATCGGGCAGGGGCGTCGGCTATGGCTACACCTTC
>TRBD2|TRBJ2-1|NA|TRBV5-1
CASSGTSGGAALNEQFF
TGCGCCAGCAGCGGGACTAGCGGGGGGGCCGCTTTAAATGAGCAGTTCTTC
>NA|TRBJ2-5|NA|TRBV19
CASTPGSGSETQYF
TGTGCCAGTACTCCCGGGTCGGGATCAGAGACCCAGTACTTC